This TCR beta chain was obtained from a study of blood T cell repertoires in COVID-19. Study information: Acute-phase and convalescent COVID-19 samples originated in the United States, Italy and Spain.

The authors' processing: Amplification from reference gene primers served as the basis for estimated nucleated cell counts. Method: immunoSEQ multiplex PCR; TCRdb's copy keeps in-frame clones and lacks some. The DNA gave D and trimming, while V, J and clone size come from that table. This sample has 130,000 to 150,000 clones; about 87% occur once, and the top ten carry 11%. V dropped 5 bases and J dropped 0; count of bases not matched to a gene: 4. This CDR3 contains 14 residues. Germline V CDR1 and CDR2: SGHTA, FQGNSA. The chain carries TRBV7-2 and TRBJ2-7; the match to TRBD1 covers 7 bases. What was sequenced was PBMCs or T cells enriched from blood (not recorded which). The sequence was obtained from a man in his 60s who had recovered from COVID-19. CDR3 sequence reads: CASSPGQSSYEQYF. Written as DNA, the CDR3 is TGTGCCAGCAGCCCGGGACAGTCCTCCTACGAGCAGTACTTC.